A single sample is the source of the 15 T cell receptor beta chains below, sequenced in a study of control samples from healthy donors and cancer patients. TCRdb's table, derived via immunoSEQ multiplex PCR, lists solely in-frame clones and lacks some. The sample includes about 160,000 clones, roughly 94% seen only once; the top ten take approximately 14%. Input material: PBMCs. The source of these receptors is a man in his sixties with colorectal cancer.

This clone was detected only once. The chain is built from TRBV9 and TRBJ1-3; D gene ambiguous. CDR3 length: 12 residues. The V gene's germline CDR1 is SGDLS and CDR2 YYNGEE. V was trimmed by 0 bases and J by 5 bases, leaving 3 bases between them. CDR3 sequence (DNA): TGTGCCAGCAGCGTAGACAGAAACACCATATATTTT. Its translation is CASSVDRNTIYF.

The chain employs TRBV4-1 and TRBJ2-7, with 11 bases identical to TRBD2. With 4 bases clipped from V and 2 bases from J, the junction kept 19 bases outside the gene matches. Germline lookup yields CDR1 MGHRA and CDR2 YSYEKL. The CDR3 spans 20 residues. CDR3 in DNA: TGCGCCAGCAGCCTCTTTTTCCCCCCGAAACTAGCGGGGGTTACCTACGAGCAGTACTTC. It specifies CASSLFFPPKLAGVTYEQYF.

The chain carries TRBV2 and TRBJ1-5, with D hard to call. The CDR3 is made up of 12 amino acids. The germline V gene encodes CDR1 SNHLY and CDR2 FYNNEI. The V end was cut by 3 bases, the J end by 6 bases, with 6 bases between. The chain's CDR3 is CASSDGSQPQHF. The CDR3 DNA sequence: TGTGCCAGCAGTGATGGGAGTCAGCCCCAGCATTTT.

This sequence joins TRBV4-3 and TRBJ2-2, with D tentatively TRBD1 (6 bases). V was cut by 4 bases and J by 2 bases, with 11 bases left in between. The CDR3 totals 15 residues. Germline V gene data show CDR1 as LGHNA and CDR2 as YSLEER. The CDR3 DNA is TGCGCCAGCAGCCGGATAGGGGGAAACACCGGGGAGCTGTTTTTT. It translates to CASSRIGGNTGELFF.

This clone appeared a few times. The CDR3 here is CARTGGWSYNEQFF. The CDR3 region has the DNA TGTGCCCGGACCGGGGGATGGTCCTACAATGAGCAGTTCTTC. The chain recombines TRBV30 with TRBJ2-1; D perhaps matches TRBD2 (6 bases). The V gene lost 8 bases and the J gene lost 1 base, with 15 bases spanning the gap. CDR3 length: 14 residues. Germline V gene data show CDR1 as GTSNPN and CDR2 as SVGIG (reference sequence).

The chain employs TRBV7-2 and TRBJ2-7, with D perhaps TRBD1 (6 bases). V gave up 1 base and J gave up 0 bases, with 10 bases separating them. The germline V gene has CDR1 SGHTA and CDR2 FQGNSA. The CDR3 loop spans 15 amino acids. The CDR3 bases are TGTGCCAGCAGCTTAGATGGGACAAGCTCCTACGAGCAGTACTTC. This gives the protein CASSLDGTSSYEQYF. The full variable domain, with the rest looked up from reference TRBV7-2 and TRBJ2-7, is GAGVSQSPSNKVTEKGKDVELRCDPISGHTALYWYRQSLGQGLEFLIYFQGNSAPDKSGLPSDRFSAERTGGSVSTLTIQRTQQEDSAVYLCASSLDGTSSYEQYFGPGTRLTVT.

This sequence joins TRBV11-2 and TRBJ1-6, with TRBD1 matching 7 bases. V lost 3 bases and J lost 4; bases outside the gene matches: 9. The germline gives CDR1 SGHAT, CDR2 FQNNGV. The CDR3 runs to 17 residues. CDR3 coding DNA: TGTGCCAGCAGCTTTAGTTCCGGGACAGATTATAATTCACCCCTCCACTTT. Protein: CASSFSSGTDYNSPLHF.

The chain uses TRBV2 and TRBJ2-5, with D possibly called TRBD1 or TRBD2 (5 bases each). The germline V gene has CDR1 SNHLY and CDR2 FYNNEI. V lost 4 bases and J 5 bases, leaving 5 bases between the germline ends. The CDR3 sequence is 11 residues long. The DNA for the CDR3 is TGTGCCAGCAGTGGGGGGGAGACCCAGTACTTC. Translating gives CASSGGETQYF.

Points on this clone: This same CDR3 is encoded by further DNA sequences in the sample. The J gene is TRBJ1-5, the V gene TRBV6-5, with no clear D. With 0 bases removed from V and 2 bases from J, the gap between germline ends came to 5 bases. Germline V gene lookup returns CDR1 MNHEY and CDR2 SVGAGI. The CDR3 has 14 amino acids. The CDR3, as DNA: TGTGCCAGCAGTTACTCGGAGGGCAATCAGCCCCAGCATTTT. It encodes CASSYSEGNQPQHF.

This chain uses TRBV2 with TRBJ2-5; perhaps TRBD2 as D (7 bases). The CDR3 is made up of 15 amino acids. Germline assignment: CDR1 SNHLY and CDR2 FYNNEI. V was pared by 7 bases and J by 2 bases, with 17 bases between. The CDR3 nucleotides read TGTGCCAGCACCAGAGGAGGGGGGGCTCAAGAGACCCAGTACTTC. It codes for CASTRGGGAQETQYF.

The chain combines TRBV20-1 with TRBJ2-7; D gene uncertain. Germline V gene data show CDR1 as DFQATT and CDR2 as SNEGSKA (reference sequence). The V end lost 3 bases, the J end lost 7 bases, and 10 bases lay between the germline ends. The CDR3 has 11 residues. The CDR3 bases are TGCAGTGCTAGCTATCGGACGGAGCAGTACTTC. It yields the protein CSASYRTEQYF.

The J gene is TRBJ2-1, the V gene TRBV5-1; D may match TRBD1 or TRBD2 (5 bases each). The V end was cut by 3 bases, the J end by 6 bases, with 13 bases between. The germline CDR1 and CDR2 sequences are SGHRS and YFSETQ. This CDR3 spans 14 amino acids. The CDR3 coding sequence is TGCGCCAGCAGCTCCGGGACGGTCAGCAATGAGCAGTTCTTC. Amino acid sequence: CASSSGTVSNEQFF.

In its sample, this clone was seen once. This sequence joins TRBV6-5 and TRBJ2-5; tentative D call: TRBD1 (5 bases). The germline gives CDR1 MNHEY, CDR2 SVGAGI. Trimming shortened V by 5 bases and J by 5 bases, and 12 bases separated the two germline ends. The CDR3 is made up of 13 amino acids. The CDR3 sequence is CASSQGRKETQYF. The DNA of the CDR3 is TGTGCCAGCAGTCAGGGCAGGAAGGAGACCCAGTACTTC.

This CDR3 reads CASRDRGNTEAFF. The CDR3 DNA is TGTGCCAGTCGGGACAGGGGGAACACTGAAGCTTTCTTT. The chain links TRBV19 to TRBJ1-1; TRBD1 matches 10 bases. Trimming cost V 8 bases and J 1 base; bases outside gene matches: 1. Germline CDR1 is LNHDA and CDR2 is SQIVND (reference sequence). The CDR3 runs 13 residues.

V is TRBV6-5 and J is TRBJ1-1; D gene unclear. CDR1 is MNHEY, CDR2 SVGAGI, per germline. Trimming took 0 bases from V and 5 from J, leaving 13 bases between them. CDR3 length: 15 residues. The CDR3 DNA follows: TGTGCCAGCAGTTACTCGAATGGCCGGCCTACTGAAGCTTTCTTT. It is translated as CASSYSNGRPTEAFF.